Sequencing of this T cell receptor (beta chain) was carried out in a study of response to subunit inactivated influenza vaccine. The study, taken as a whole, reports: Seasonal influenza vaccination, on each occasion, was suggested by the authors to recruit few new T cells.

The CDR3 is made up of 14 amino acids. In germline, CDR1 is MNHNS, CDR2 SASEGT. V trimming: 6 bases; J trimming: 4 bases; junction bases outside the gene matches: 6. This clonotype was seen a handful of times. Its antigen is unidentified. TCRdb used MiXCR to reprocess the RT-PCR reads, holding one entry per CDR3 protein. The sample holds fewer than 600,000 distinct CDR3 sequences, approximately 7.3% seen once. Sequences were derived from PBMCs from blood, sampled around 2 years after vaccination. V gene TRBV6-1 combines with J gene TRBJ2-3, with TRBD1 identical over 8 bases. The sequence derives from a man aged 50 to 69 who received an inactivated influenza vaccine. CDR3 amino acids: CASSEGRGPDTQYF. Written as DNA, the CDR3 is TGTGCCAGCAGCGAGGGCAGGGGGCCAGATACGCAGTATTTT.